This T cell receptor beta chain stems from a study of blood T cell repertoires in COVID-19. In the study overall: Acute and convalescent COVID-19 specimens originated in the United States, Italy and Spain.

The CDR3 loop spans 13 amino acids. Trimming at V came to 6 bases and at J to 4 bases, leaving 4 bases not matched to a gene. The V gene's germline CDR1 is KGHDR and CDR2 SFDVKD. In the authors' methods: Reference gene primer amplification yielded estimated nucleated cell counts. The method was immunoSEQ multiplex PCR; TCRdb's version includes in-frame clones alone and lacks a portion of them. D and trimming come from the DNA, and the V and J calls and clone size come from that table. The sample consists of about 62,000 clones, 75% to 90% of them appearing once. Sequencing was performed on peripheral blood. The chain employs TRBV24-1 and TRBJ2-7; 8 bases map to TRBD1. The clonotype was recovered from a woman of 80 years or more with acute or convalescent COVID-19. The CDR3 sequence is CATSRGQGYEQYF. For the CDR3, the DNA is TGTGCCACCAGTCGCGGACAGGGTTACGAGCAGTACTTC.